A few counts support the clone carrying this T cell receptor (beta chain). Assignment of participants to cohorts was predicated upon participant-reported clinical history. The data stem from a study of blood T cell repertoires in COVID-19. For the study at large: Spain, Italy and the United States supplied samples that represented acute and convalescent COVID-19.

As processed by the authors: The authors estimated nucleated cell counts from reference gene primer amplification. Using immunoSEQ multiplex PCR, the repertoire was profiled, and TCRdb retains in-frame clones only, with some absent. The D gene and trimming were derived from the DNA, and the V and J assignments and clone size from that table. The data contain 350,000 to 400,000 clones, approximately 87% of them singletons. The sequenced material came from PBMCs or T cells enriched from blood (not recorded which). This TCR derives from a man in his forties in a cohort exposed to, infected with or recovered from COVID-19 (not recorded which).

CDR3 region: CASSLQAGGVETQYF. CDR3 sequence (DNA): TGTGCCAGCAGTTTACAAGCGGGGGGGGTAGAGACCCAGTACTTC. This chain joins TRBV6-5 and TRBJ2-5, with 10 bases that match TRBD2. From germline, CDR1 is MNHEY and CDR2 SVGAGI. The J segment lost 4 bases and the V segment lost 4 bases, leaving 6 bases of the junction unmatched. The CDR3 is 15 residues long.